This TCR beta chain originates from a study of cytomegalovirus exposure and HLA in healthy donors. Overall study context: HLA-typed donors were the source of around 80 million unique TCRs, which an early data release held.

On this clone itself: The target antigen is unknown.

13 Jbeta primers and 60 Vbeta primers were used for the PCR. Produced via immunoSEQ multiplex PCR; TCRdb's table is partial and in-frame only. The repertoire holds 30,000 to 45,000 clones, 80% to 90% seen once, with over 10% in the top ten. CDR1 is KGHSH and CDR2 is LQKENI in the germline V gene. The length of the CDR3 is 16 residues. V lost 8 bases, J lost 5 bases, and 15 bases stayed unmatched. Study observations and caveats: TRBV6-2, TRBV6-3 and some other V segments were unresolvable in 87-base-pair reads. About 90% or about 30% of the time was how often most TCR beta V segments were productive, according to an earlier analysis. Later work found that TCR association rates differed between HLA loci; DRB1 had the most and HLA-C the fewest.

The chain carries TRBV18 and TRBJ2-7; 10 nucleotides match TRBD1. Sequencing was done on a sample of PBMCs. The sequence was obtained from a woman aged 40 to 50 in good health and CMV-seropositive. CDR3 sequence (DNA): TGTGCCAGCACAGGATCCGCCGGGACAGGGGCCCACGAGCAGTACTTC. Its translation is CASTGSAGTGAHEQYF.